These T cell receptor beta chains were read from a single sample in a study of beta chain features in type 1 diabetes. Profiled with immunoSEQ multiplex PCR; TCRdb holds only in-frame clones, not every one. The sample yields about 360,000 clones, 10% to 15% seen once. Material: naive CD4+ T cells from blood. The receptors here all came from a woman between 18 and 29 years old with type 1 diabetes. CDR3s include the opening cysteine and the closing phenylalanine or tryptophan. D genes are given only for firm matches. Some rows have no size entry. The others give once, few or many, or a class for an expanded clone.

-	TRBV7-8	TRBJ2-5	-	TGTGCCAGCAGCTTAGCTTTGGGGGGCCAAGAGACCCAGTACTTC	CASSLALGGQETQYF
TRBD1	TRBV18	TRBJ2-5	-	TGTGCCAGCTCACCTACTCCGTTCGGCAGGGGGTACCAAGAGACCCAGTACTTC	CASSPTPFGRGYQETQYF
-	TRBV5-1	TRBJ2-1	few	TGCGCCAGCAGCGGCCGGGCGTTGACTATGAATGAGCAGTTCTTC	CASSGRALTMNEQFF
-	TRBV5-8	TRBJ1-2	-	TGTGCCAGCAGCTTACAGGGTAACGGCTACACCTTC	CASSLQGNGYTF
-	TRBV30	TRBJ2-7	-	TGTGCCTGGAGTGTAGGCGGCTACGAGCAGTACTTC	CAWSVGGYEQYF
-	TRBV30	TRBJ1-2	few	TGTGCCTGGAGTGCAGGGGACTATGGCTACACCTTC	CAWSAGDYGYTF
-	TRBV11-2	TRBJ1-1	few	TGTGCCAGCAGCTTAAGTCGAAATTCTGCTATGAACACTGAAGCTTTCTTT	CASSLSRNSAMNTEAFF
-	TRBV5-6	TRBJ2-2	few	TGTGCCAGCAGCCTCCAGTACACCGGGGAGCTGTTTTTT	CASSLQYTGELFF
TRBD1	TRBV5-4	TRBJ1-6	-	TGTGCCAGCACTTTGGACAGGCTCGGTTCACCCCTCCACTTT	CASTLDRLGSPLHF
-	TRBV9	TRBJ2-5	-	TGTGCCAGCAGCGTAGACCCGGCAGGGGAGAAGACCCAGTACTTC	CASSVDPAGEKTQYF
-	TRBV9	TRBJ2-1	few	TGTGCCAGCAGCGTAGGGCGGGGGCACTACAATGAGCAGTTCTTC	CASSVGRGHYNEQFF
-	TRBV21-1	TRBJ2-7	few	TGTGCCAGCAGCAGATGCTTCGGGGGCTCCTACGAGCAGTACTTC	CASSRCFGGSYEQYF
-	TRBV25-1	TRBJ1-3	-	TGTGCCAGCACATCCACAGACTCTGGAAACACCATATATTTT	CASTSTDSGNTIYF
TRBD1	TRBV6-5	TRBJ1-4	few	TGTGCCGTCCGATCAGGGGGCGATCGGGAAAAACTGTTTTTT	CAVRSGGDREKLFF
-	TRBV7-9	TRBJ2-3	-	TGTGCCAGCAGCGCCGGTACGCAGTATTTT	CASSAGTQYF
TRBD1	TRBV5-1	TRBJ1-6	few	TGCGCCAGCAGCTTGGCCATACAGGGGGTCGGTTCACCCCTCCACTTT	CASSLAIQGVGSPLHF
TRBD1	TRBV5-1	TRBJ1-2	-	TGCGCCAGCAGCTGGGGGGACAGCCCAAGCGCTAACTATGGCTACACCTTC	CASSWGDSPSANYGYTF
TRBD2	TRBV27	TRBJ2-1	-	TGTGCCAGCAGTTTATGGGTAGCGGGGGCGGGGAATGAGCAGTTCTTC	CASSLWVAGAGNEQFF
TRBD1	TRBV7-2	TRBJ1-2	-	TGTGCCAGCAGGCAGGGGGGTGACTATGGCTACACCTTC	CASRQGGDYGYTF
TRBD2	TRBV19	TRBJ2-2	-	TGTGCCAGTACTCGACTAGCGGGAGCCGGGGAGCTGTTTTTT	CASTRLAGAGELFF
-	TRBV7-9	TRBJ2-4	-	TGTGCCACCTCCGGGACTGGCAAAAACATTCAGTACTTC	CATSGTGKNIQYF
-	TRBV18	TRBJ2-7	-	TGTGCCAGCTCAAAGGACAGCATCTCCTACGAGCAGTACTTC	CASSKDSISYEQYF
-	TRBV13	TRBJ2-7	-	TGTGCCAGCAGCTTAGTCGCGAGAAACTACGAGCAGTACTTC	CASSLVARNYEQYF
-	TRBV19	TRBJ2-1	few	TGTGCCAGTAGTATCAGTTTAAATTCCTACAATGAGCAGTTCTTC	CASSISLNSYNEQFF
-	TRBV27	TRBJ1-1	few	TGTGCCAGCAGTTTAATGAGGAACACTGAAGCTTTCTTT	CASSLMRNTEAFF
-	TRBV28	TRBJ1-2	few	TGTGCCAGCAGCGCGGTTGCGGGTATCTATGGCTACACCTTC	CASSAVAGIYGYTF
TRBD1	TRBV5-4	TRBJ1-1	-	TGTGCCAGCAGCCGAGGACAGGGGGAAGCTTTCTTT	CASSRGQGEAFF
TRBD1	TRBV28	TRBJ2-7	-	TGTGCCAGCAGATCGGGACAGGGGGTTTACGAGCAGTACTTC	CASRSGQGVYEQYF
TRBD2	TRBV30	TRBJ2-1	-	TGTGCCTGGTTACCCGGACTAGCGGCCGAGCAGTTCTTC	CAWLPGLAAEQFF
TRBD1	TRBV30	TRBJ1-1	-	TGTGCCTGGAGTACCCGACAGGGGGCGGCTGAAGCTTTCTTT	CAWSTRQGAAEAFF
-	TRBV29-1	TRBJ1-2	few	TGCAGCGTTCGACAGACACACTATGGCTACACCTTC	CSVRQTHYGYTF
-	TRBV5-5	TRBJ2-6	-	TGTGCCAGCAGCTTGGACTCTGCCTCTGGGGCCAACGTCCTGACTTTC	CASSLDSASGANVLTF
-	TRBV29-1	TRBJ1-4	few	TGCAGCGTTGGGGGAGGAGGTGGCGAAAAACTGTTTTTT	CSVGGGGGEKLFF
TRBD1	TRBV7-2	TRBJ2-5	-	TGTGCCAGCAGCCTTAGACAGGGCCAAGAGACCCAGTACTTC	CASSLRQGQETQYF